The clone carrying this T cell receptor beta chain turned up a few times. Its antigen is not identified. This record comes from a study of chemoradiotherapy in HPV16-positive cancers. The data were produced by immunoSEQ multiplex PCR, yet TCRdb's version contains in-frame clones alone and is incomplete. Altogether about 15,000 clones are present, more than 70% being singletons, with the ten largest covering about 4.5%. The CDR3 runs 14 residues. Germline V gene data show CDR1 as MNHNS and CDR2 as SASEGT. Trimming removed 5 bases from V and 2 bases from J, with 9 bases in between. Findings and caveats of the study: In HPV16-positive patients, HPV-responsive T-cell expansion tracked better recurrence-free survival. Non-HPV-specific T cells did not expand in tumors during treatment, whereas candidate HPV-specific clones and E7-related motifs did.

The sequence was obtained from a human donor with HPV-associated anogenital cancer. This chain links TRBV6-1 with TRBJ2-2, with D maybe TRBD2 (5 bases). The sample in question was tumor tissue, obtained from a patient who underwent chemoradiotherapy. The CDR3 region has the DNA TGTGCCAGCAGTCCTAGCAGAAACACCGGGGAGCTGTTTTTT. It is translated as CASSPSRNTGELFF.